Listed here are 15 T cell receptor beta chains from one sample, sequenced in a study of a mutant IDH1 vaccine in newly diagnosed glioma. Time point given: week 5, during vaccination. In every dose of vaccine, 300 ug of mutant IDH1 20-mer peptide was given alongside topical imiquimod. Their recognized antigens are unknown. Sequencing was performed with immunoSEQ multiplex PCR; in TCRdb, only in-frame clones are kept and a portion is missing. The profile shows approximately 60,000 clones, 90% of them singletons. The specimen was PBMCs, collected from a glioma patient whose treatment included an IDH1 peptide vaccine. The receptors derive from a woman between 35 and 50 years old with glioma.

This sequence joins TRBV29-1 and TRBJ2-1; 7 bases line up with TRBD1. Germline V gives CDR1 SQVTM, CDR2 ANQGSEA. The CDR3 is 14 residues long. V lost 6 bases to trimming and J lost 2 bases; unmatched junction nucleotides: 7. The CDR3 loop is CSVMTGWPYNEQFF. In DNA, the CDR3 is TGCAGCGTGATGACAGGGTGGCCCTACAATGAGCAGTTCTTC.

DNA of the CDR3: TGTGCCAGCTCACAAGGACAGGGTAGGTGGAACACTGAAGCTTTCTTT. Amino acid sequence: CASSQGQGRWNTEAFF. The chain carries TRBV18 and TRBJ1-1, with TRBD1 identical over 8 bases. Trimming removed 4 bases from V and 1 base from J; junction bases left unmatched: 8. CDR3 length: 16 residues. Germline CDR1 and CDR2: KGHSH and LQKENI.

Written as DNA, the CDR3 is TGCGCCAGCAGCCAACAACTAACAGGGCGTGGCTACACCTTC. Residues: CASSQQLTGRGYTF. The V call is TRBV4-3, the J call TRBJ1-2; D is possibly TRBD1 (6 bases). The CDR3 is 14 amino acids. Trimming left V 2 bases short and J 7 bases short, with 14 bases between. Germline CDR1 reads LGHNA; CDR2 reads YSLEER.

The J gene is TRBJ2-7, the V gene TRBV7-8; 7 bases match TRBD1. CDR1 SGHVS and CDR2 FQNEAQ come from the germline V gene. After removal of 4 bases from V and 0 bases from J, the junction contained 6 bases not matched to a gene. The CDR3 has 15 residues. The CDR3 DNA is TGTGCCAGCAGCTCTGCGACAGGGAGCTCCTACGAGCAGTACTTC. This sequence encodes CASSSATGSSYEQYF.

CDR3 region: CASREQGSGANVLTF. CDR3 sequence (DNA): TGTGCCAGCAGGGAACAGGGCTCTGGGGCCAACGTCCTGACTTTC. The rearrangement joins TRBV14 to TRBJ2-6; maybe TRBD1 (6 bases). Germline CDR1 and CDR2: SGHDN and FVKESK. Trimming shortened V by 6 bases and J by 0 bases, and 9 bases separated the two germline ends. The CDR3 is 15 residues long. The whole variable domain, remainder taken from reference TRBV14 and TRBJ2-6, is EAGVTQFPSHSVIEKGQTVTLRCDPISGHDNLYWYRRVMGKEIKFLLHFVKESKQDESGMPNNRFLAERTGGTYSTLKVQPAELEDSGVYFCASREQGSGANVLTFGAGSRLTVL.

V and J are TRBV5-6 and TRBJ1-1; D uncertain. Germline CDR1 is SGHDT and CDR2 is YYEEEE. CDR3 size: 17 residues. The V and J ends lost 0 bases and 0 bases respectively, with 15 bases between them. CDR3 region: CASSLAFPLWMNTEAFF. CDR3 nucleotides: TGTGCCAGCAGCTTGGCGTTCCCCTTATGGATGAACACTGAAGCTTTCTTT.

The V call is TRBV18, the J call TRBJ1-3, with D uncertain. Looked up from germline, CDR1 is KGHSH and CDR2 is LQKENI. V lost 2 bases and J lost 1, with 15 bases in between. The CDR3 covers 17 residues. The chain's CDR3 is CASSPSADRRSGNTIYF. For the CDR3, the DNA is TGTGCCAGCTCACCATCCGCCGATAGGCGATCTGGAAACACCATATATTTT.

The chain links TRBV13 to TRBJ1-4; 7 bases are a match to TRBD1. The CDR3 contains 14 residues. J lost 8 bases, V lost 0 bases, and 3 bases had no gene match. Germline V lookup: CDR1 PRHDT, CDR2 FYEKMQ (reference sequence). Written as DNA, the CDR3 is TGTGCCAGCAGCTTAGGACAGGGGCACGAAAAACTGTTTTTT. This codes for CASSLGQGHEKLFF.

The chain links TRBV21-1 to TRBJ2-4; TRBD2 reflects the table's D call only, with no check against the DNA. TRBV21-1 is deemed a pseudogene. This CDR3 region has 12 residues. CDR3 nucleotides: TGTGCCAGCCGAGCGGGCAGAAACATTCAGTACTTC. The encoded protein is CASRAGRNIQYF.

V usage is TRBV27 and J usage is TRBJ1-4; D may be TRBD1 (6 bases). Trimming cost V 2 bases and J 10 bases, with 14 bases left between them. Per the germline V gene, CDR1 is MNHEY and CDR2 is SMNVEV (reference sequence). CDR3 length equals 14 residues. CDR3 sequence: CASSLRTEDGKLFF. CDR3 sequence (DNA): TGTGCCAGCAGTTTAAGGACAGAAGATGGAAAACTGTTTTTT.

V gene TRBV4-3 combines with J gene TRBJ1-1; D may be TRBD1 (6 bases). The CDR3 has 16 residues. CDR1 and CDR2 from the germline V gene are LGHNA and YSLEER. Trimming left V 1 base short and J 1 base short, with 13 bases between. The CDR3 bases are TGCGCCAGCAGCCAAGGAGTACAGGGTCGGAACACTGAAGCTTTCTTT. Translation: CASSQGVQGRNTEAFF.

The chain joins TRBV6-5 to TRBJ1-1; maybe TRBD1 (5 bases). V dropped 2 bases and J dropped 1 base, with 8 bases sitting between them. CDR3 length: 14 amino acids. Germline V lookup: CDR1 MNHEY, CDR2 SVGAGI. The CDR3 DNA follows: TGTGCCAGCAGTTACGGGCAGGGGAACACTGAAGCTTTCTTT. This encodes CASSYGQGNTEAFF.

The rearrangement links TRBV4-3 to TRBJ1-1; D unclear. The V gene's germline CDR1 is LGHNA and CDR2 YSLEER. The CDR3 has 14 residues. With 1 base removed from V and 10 bases from J, the gap between germline ends came to 16 bases. CDR3 in amino acids: CASSQAGNSRGAFF. CDR3 bases: TGCGCCAGCAGCCAAGCTGGAAACAGTCGAGGAGCTTTCTTT.

The chain has TRBV2 and TRBJ2-7; 8 bases align to TRBD1. Germline V CDR1 and CDR2: SNHLY, FYNNEI. The CDR3 length is 16 residues. Germline trimming cut 4 bases from V and 3 bases from J; bases unmatched to any gene: 11. In nucleotides, the CDR3 is TGTGCCAGCAGTGGAACAGGGACAGGTTCAGGCTACGAGCAGTACTTC. This codes for CASSGTGTGSGYEQYF.

This chain joins TRBV5-1 and TRBJ2-7; TRBD2 might be the D (6 bases). V was pared by 0 bases and J by 5 bases, with 12 bases between. This CDR3 has 14 residues. CDR1 is SGHRS, CDR2 YFSETQ, per germline. CDR3 in DNA: TGCGCCAGCAGCTTGGCGGGAGACAGCCACGAGCAGTACTTC. The encoded protein is CASSLAGDSHEQYF.